This TCR beta chain came from a study of patients and donors after allogeneic stem cell transplantation. The CDR3 spans 13 residues. The V gene lost 8 bases and the J gene lost 5 bases, with 19 bases spanning the gap. From germline, CDR1 is SQVTM and CDR2 ANQGSEA. TCRdb re-called the RT-PCR reads with MiXCR, one entry per CDR3 protein. The sample holds a few hundred thousand distinct CDR3 sequences, roughly two fifths seen once. The rearrangement uses TRBV29-1 and TRBJ2-7; D unresolved. The sequence was obtained from a human donor who was either an allogeneic HSCT recipient or a stem cell or donor lymphocyte infusion donor (not recorded which). It is not recorded whose cells these are; they may come from a transplant donor. The sample consisted of blood, either unsorted or a sorted T cell fraction (not recorded which). The CDR3: CSCRISRTHEQYF. Here the CDR3 DNA reads TGCAGCTGTCGAATCTCGCGAACCCACGAGCAGTACTTC.